This record covers a single T cell receptor beta chain. What it binds is not known. Germline assignment: CDR1 SGHVS and CDR2 FQNEAQ. CDR3 size: 17 residues. Eight separate reactions per sample yielded the cDNA. Two nested PCRs, of around 15 and 10 cycles, processed TCRalpha and TCRbeta cDNA. TCRdb re-called the 5' RACE reads, yielding one record per CDR3 amino acid sequence without DNA. This listing includes around 230,000 distinct CDR3 sequences. The sample originates from a study of monozygotic twins with inflammatory bowel disease. Findings and limits, study-wide: Repertoire similarity matched across concordant and discordant twins, perhaps owing to limited power. The inverse Simpson measure of TCRbeta diversity was lower in IBD patients than in healthy co-twins.

The TCR was taken from a human donor with ulcerative colitis or Crohn's disease, or a healthy co-twin of an affected twin (not recorded which). The sequenced material came from blood. The rearrangement links TRBV7-8 to TRBJ2-6; TCRdb reports TRBD1, a call that lacks DNA to check it against. The CDR3 region is CASSLRTGKAGANVLTF.